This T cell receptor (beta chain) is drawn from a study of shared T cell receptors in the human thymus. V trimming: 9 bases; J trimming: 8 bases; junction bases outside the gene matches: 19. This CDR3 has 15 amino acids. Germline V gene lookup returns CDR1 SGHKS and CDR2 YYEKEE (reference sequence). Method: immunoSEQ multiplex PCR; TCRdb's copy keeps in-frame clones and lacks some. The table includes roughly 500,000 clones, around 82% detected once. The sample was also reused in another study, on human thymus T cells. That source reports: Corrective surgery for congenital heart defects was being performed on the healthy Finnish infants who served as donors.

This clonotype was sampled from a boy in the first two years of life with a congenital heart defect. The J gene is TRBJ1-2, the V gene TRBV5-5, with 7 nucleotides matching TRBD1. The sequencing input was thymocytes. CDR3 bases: TGTGCCACTCACGAAAGGGACAGTGAGGGGAGAGGCTACACCTTC. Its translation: CATHERDSEGRGYTF.